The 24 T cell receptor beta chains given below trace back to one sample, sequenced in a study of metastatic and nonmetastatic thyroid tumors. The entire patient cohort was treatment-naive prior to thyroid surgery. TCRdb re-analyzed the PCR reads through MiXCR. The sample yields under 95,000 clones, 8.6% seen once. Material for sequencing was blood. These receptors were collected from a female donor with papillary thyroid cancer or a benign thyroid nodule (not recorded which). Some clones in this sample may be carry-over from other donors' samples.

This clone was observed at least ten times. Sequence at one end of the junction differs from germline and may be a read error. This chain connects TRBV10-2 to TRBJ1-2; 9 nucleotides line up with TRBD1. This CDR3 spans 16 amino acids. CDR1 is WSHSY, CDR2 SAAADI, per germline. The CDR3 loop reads CACSPGSDRGDYGYTF. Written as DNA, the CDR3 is TGCGCCTGCAGTCCGGGATCCGACAGGGGGGACTATGGCTACACCTTC.

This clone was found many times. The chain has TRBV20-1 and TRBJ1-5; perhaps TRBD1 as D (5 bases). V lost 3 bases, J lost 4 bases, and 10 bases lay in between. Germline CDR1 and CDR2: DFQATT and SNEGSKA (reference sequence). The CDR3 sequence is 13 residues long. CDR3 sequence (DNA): TGCAGTGCTAGGGGGGACCTTAATCAGCCCCAGCATTTT. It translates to CSARGDLNQPQHF.

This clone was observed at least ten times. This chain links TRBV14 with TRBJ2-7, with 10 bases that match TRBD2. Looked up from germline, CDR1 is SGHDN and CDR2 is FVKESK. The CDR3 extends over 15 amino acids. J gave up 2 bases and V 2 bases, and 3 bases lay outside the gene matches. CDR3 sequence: CASSQLAGATYEQYF. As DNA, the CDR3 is TGTGCCAGCAGCCAACTAGCGGGGGCTACCTACGAGCAGTACTTC.

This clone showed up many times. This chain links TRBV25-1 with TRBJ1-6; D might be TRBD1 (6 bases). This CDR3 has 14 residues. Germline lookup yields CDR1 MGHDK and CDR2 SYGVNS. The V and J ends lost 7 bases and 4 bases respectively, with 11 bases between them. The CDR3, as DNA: TGTGCCAGCACCCCACAGGGTTATAATTCACCCCTCCACTTT. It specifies CASTPQGYNSPLHF.

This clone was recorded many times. CDR3 nucleotide sequence: TGTGCCAGCAGAGATATGGGGGGGAGCTCCTACGAGCAGTACTTC. Its protein is CASRDMGGSSYEQYF. The chain combines TRBV6-1 with TRBJ2-7, with 7 bases identical to TRBD2. J gave up 0 bases and V 6 bases, and 8 bases lay outside the gene matches. In germline, CDR1 is MNHNS, CDR2 SASEGT. This CDR3 comprises 15 residues.

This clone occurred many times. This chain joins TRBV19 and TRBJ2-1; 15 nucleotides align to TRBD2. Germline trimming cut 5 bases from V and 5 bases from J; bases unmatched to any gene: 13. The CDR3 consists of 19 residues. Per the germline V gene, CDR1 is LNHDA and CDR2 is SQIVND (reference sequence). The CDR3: CASSPRTSGGAWLHNEQFF. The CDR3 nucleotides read TGTGCCAGTAGTCCACGGACTAGCGGGGGGGCTTGGCTTCACAATGAGCAGTTCTTC.

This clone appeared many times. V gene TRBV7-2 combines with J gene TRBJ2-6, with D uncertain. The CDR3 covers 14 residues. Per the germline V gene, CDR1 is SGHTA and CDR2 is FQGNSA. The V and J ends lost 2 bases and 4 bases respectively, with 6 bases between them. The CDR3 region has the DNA TGTGCCAGCAGCTTACCGAGGGGGGCCAACGTCCTGACTTTC. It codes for CASSLPRGANVLTF. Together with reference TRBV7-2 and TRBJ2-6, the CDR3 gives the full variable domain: GAGVSQSPSNKVTEKGKDVELRCDPISGHTALYWYRQSLGQGLEFLIYFQGNSAPDKSGLPSDRFSAERTGGSVSTLTIQRTQQEDSAVYLCASSLPRGANVLTFGAGSRLTVL.

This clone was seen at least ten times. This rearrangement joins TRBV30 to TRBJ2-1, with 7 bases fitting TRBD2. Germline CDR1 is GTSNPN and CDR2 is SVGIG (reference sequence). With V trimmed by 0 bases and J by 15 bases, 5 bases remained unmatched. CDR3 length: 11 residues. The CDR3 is CAWSVGGTAFF. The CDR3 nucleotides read TGTGCCTGGAGTGTGGGGGGGACCGCGTTCTTC.

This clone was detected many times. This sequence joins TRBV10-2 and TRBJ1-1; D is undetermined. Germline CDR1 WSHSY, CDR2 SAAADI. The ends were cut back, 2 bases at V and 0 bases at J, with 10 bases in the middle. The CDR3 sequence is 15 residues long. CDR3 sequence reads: CASSEARGVNTEAFF. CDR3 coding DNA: TGCGCCAGCAGTGAGGCTCGCGGAGTGAACACTGAAGCTTTCTTT.

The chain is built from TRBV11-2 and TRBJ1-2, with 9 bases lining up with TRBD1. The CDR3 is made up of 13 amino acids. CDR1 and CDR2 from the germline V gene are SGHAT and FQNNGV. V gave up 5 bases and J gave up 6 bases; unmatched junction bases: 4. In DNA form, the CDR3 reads TGTGCCAGCAGCCTCGACAGGGGGGATGGCTACACCTTC. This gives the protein CASSLDRGDGYTF.

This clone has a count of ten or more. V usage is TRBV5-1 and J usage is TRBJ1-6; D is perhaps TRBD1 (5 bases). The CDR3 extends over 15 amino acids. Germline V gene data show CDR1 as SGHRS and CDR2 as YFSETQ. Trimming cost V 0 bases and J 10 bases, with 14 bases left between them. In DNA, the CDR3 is TGCGCCAGCAGCTTGGACGACAGCTGGAACTCACCCCTCCACTTT. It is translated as CASSLDDSWNSPLHF.

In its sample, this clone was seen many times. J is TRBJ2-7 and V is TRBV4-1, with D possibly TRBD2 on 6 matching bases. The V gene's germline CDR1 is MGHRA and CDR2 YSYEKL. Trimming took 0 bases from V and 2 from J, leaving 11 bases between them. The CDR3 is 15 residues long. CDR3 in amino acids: CASSQDPRTTYEQYF. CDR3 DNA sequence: TGCGCCAGCAGCCAAGATCCCCGGACTACCTACGAGCAGTACTTC.

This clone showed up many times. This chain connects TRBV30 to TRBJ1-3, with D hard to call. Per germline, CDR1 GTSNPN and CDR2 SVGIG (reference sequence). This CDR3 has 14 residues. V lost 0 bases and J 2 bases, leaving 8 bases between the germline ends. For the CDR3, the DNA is TGTGCCTGGAGTGTAGGCGGGGCTGGAAACACCATATATTTT. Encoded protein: CAWSVGGAGNTIYF.

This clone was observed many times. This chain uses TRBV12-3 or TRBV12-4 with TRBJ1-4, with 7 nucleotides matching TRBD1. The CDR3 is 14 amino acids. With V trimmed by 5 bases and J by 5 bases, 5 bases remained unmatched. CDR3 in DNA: TGTGCCAGCAGTCCGGGACAGAGGAATGAAAAACTGTTTTTT. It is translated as CASSPGQRNEKLFF.

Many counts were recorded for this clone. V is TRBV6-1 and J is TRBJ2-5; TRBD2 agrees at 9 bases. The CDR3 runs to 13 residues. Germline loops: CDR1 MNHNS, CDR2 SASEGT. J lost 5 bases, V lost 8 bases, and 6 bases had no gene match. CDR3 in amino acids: CASGRGGGETQYF. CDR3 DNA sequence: TGTGCCAGCGGGCGGGGGGGAGGGGAGACCCAGTACTTC.

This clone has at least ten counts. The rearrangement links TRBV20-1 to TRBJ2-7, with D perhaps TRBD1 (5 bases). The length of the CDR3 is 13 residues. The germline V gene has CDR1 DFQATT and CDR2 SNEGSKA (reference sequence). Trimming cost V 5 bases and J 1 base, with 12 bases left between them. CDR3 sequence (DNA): TGCAGTGCTCTCCAGACAGAATCCTACGAGCAGTACTTC. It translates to CSALQTESYEQYF.

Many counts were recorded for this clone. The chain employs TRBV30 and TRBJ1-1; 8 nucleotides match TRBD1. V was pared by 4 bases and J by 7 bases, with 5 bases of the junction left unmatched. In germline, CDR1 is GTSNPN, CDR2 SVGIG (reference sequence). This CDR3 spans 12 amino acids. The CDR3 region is CAWTQGAGEAFF. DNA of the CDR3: TGTGCCTGGACCCAGGGGGCGGGTGAAGCTTTCTTT.

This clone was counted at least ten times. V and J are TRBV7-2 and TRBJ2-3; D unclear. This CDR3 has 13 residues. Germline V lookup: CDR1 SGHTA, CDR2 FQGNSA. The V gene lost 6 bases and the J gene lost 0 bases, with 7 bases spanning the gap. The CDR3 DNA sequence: TGTGCCAGCAGTGAGAGGAGCACAGATACGCAGTATTTT. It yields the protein CASSERSTDTQYF.

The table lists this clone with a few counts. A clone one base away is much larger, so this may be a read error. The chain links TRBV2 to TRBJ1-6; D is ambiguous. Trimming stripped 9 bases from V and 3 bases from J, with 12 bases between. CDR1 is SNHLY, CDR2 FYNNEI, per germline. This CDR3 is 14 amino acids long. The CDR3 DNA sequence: TGTGCCAGACGGATGAGCTACTATAATTCACCCCTCCACTTT. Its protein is CARRMSYYNSPLHF.

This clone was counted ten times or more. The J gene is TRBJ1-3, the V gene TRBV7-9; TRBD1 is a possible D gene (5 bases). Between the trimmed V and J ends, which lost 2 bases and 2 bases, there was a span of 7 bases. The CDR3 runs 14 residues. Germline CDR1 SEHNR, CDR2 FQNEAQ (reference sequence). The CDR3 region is CASSLRGAGNTIYF. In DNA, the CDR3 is TGTGCCAGCAGCTTAAGGGGAGCTGGAAACACCATATATTTT.

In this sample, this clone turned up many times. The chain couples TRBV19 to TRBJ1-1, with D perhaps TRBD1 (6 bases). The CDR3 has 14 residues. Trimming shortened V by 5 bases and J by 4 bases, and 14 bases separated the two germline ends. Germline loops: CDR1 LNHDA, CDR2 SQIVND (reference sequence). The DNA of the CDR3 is TGTGCCAGTAGTGACGGACAGACGGGCACTGAAGCTTTCTTT. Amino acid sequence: CASSDGQTGTEAFF.

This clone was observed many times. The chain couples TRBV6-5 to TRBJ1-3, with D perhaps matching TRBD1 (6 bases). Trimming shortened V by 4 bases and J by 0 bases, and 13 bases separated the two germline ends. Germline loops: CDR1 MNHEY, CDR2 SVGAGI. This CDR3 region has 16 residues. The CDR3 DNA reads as TGTGCCAGCAGTTCCTTGACAGGCTTCTCTGGAAACACCATATATTTT. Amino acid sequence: CASSSLTGFSGNTIYF.

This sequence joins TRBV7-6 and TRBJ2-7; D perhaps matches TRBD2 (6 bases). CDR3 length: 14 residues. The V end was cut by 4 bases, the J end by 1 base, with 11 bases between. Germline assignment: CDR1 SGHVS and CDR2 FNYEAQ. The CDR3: CASSWGTASYEQYF. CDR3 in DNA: TGTGCCAGCAGCTGGGGGACTGCTTCCTACGAGCAGTACTTC. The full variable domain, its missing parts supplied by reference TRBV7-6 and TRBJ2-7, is GAGVSQSPRYKVTKRGQDVALRCDPISGHVSLYWYRQALGQGPEFLTYFNYEAQQDKSGLPNDRFSAERPEGSISTLTIQRTEQRDSAMYRCASSWGTASYEQYFGPGTRLTVT.

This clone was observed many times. CDR3 loop: CASRAQGNTEAFF. CDR3 sequence (DNA): TGTGCCAGCAGGGCCCAAGGGAACACTGAAGCTTTCTTT. The genes are TRBV6-4 and TRBJ1-1; unclear D gene. Germline values: CDR1 MRHNA, CDR2 SNTAGT. Trimming pared 6 bases from V and 1 base from J, leaving 9 bases between. This CDR3 is 13 amino acids long.